One sample yielded the 18 T cell receptor beta chains listed below, sequenced in a study of blood T cells in healthy people across ages. Primers used in a second PCR of roughly 6 to 12 cycles were a sample-barcoded 5' primer and a J-beta primer mix. TCRdb passed the 5' RACE reads through MiXCR, listing each CDR3 protein once. The sample holds 850,000 to 1,000,000 distinct CDR3 sequences, 48% seen once. The sample consisted of blood. These receptors were obtained from a young man in good health.

The chain uses TRBV11-3 and TRBJ1-4; a weak D match, TRBD1 (6 bases). CDR1 is SGHNT and CDR2 is YENEEA in the germline V gene. Trimming left V 5 bases short and J 3 bases short, with 13 bases between. This CDR3 comprises 15 residues. The CDR3 DNA reads as TGTGCCAGCAGCAGGTCCGGGGGCGCTAATGAAAAACTGTTTTTT. Translated: CASSRSGGANEKLFF.

In this sample, this clonotype turned up many times. CDR3 sequence (DNA): TGTGCCAGCAGTCAACGGAGTTTCTATGGCTACACCTTC. Amino acids: CASSQRSFYGYTF. This chain uses TRBV12-3 or TRBV12-4 with TRBJ1-2; D is uncertain. The CDR3 length is 13 residues. V was trimmed by 5 bases and J by 4 bases, leaving 11 bases between them.

The chain recombines TRBV6-6 with TRBJ2-7; possibly TRBD2 for D (6 bases). This CDR3 is 12 amino acids long. Trimming took off 11 bases at V and 2 bases at J, with 13 bases between the two ends. CDR1 MNHNY and CDR2 SVGAGI come from the germline V gene (reference sequence). This CDR3 reads CAARRETYEQYF. Here the CDR3 DNA reads TGTGCCGCCCGCCGGGAGACCTACGAGCAGTACTTC.

The chain recombines TRBV12-3 or TRBV12-4 with TRBJ1-2; no clear D gene. This CDR3 contains 12 residues. V dropped 0 bases and J dropped 8 bases, with 7 bases sitting between them. The CDR3 spells CASSLAGLGYTF. The CDR3 region has the DNA TGTGCCAGCAGTTTAGCAGGGCTCGGCTACACCTTC.

This chain uses TRBV7-2 with TRBJ2-7; D possibly corresponds to TRBD2 (5 bases). V was trimmed by 3 bases and J by 7 bases, leaving 19 bases between them. Germline CDR1 SGHTA, CDR2 FQGNSA. CDR3 length equals 15 residues. For the CDR3, the DNA is TGTGCCAGCAGCTTCCCAGGACTCTTCGGAGGAGAGCAGTACTTC. This gives the protein CASSFPGLFGGEQYF.

This clonotype was seen a few times. V usage is TRBV20-1 and J usage is TRBJ2-7, with D tentatively TRBD1 (6 bases). The CDR3 runs 14 residues. Deletions cut 6 bases from V and 0 bases from J, with 15 bases between. Germline CDR1 DFQATT, CDR2 SNEGSKA (reference sequence). The CDR3 DNA follows: TGCAGTGCCTATGGGGACAAGGGCTCCTACGAGCAGTACTTC. It yields the protein CSAYGDKGSYEQYF.

The J gene is TRBJ2-6, the V gene TRBV6-5; D tentatively fits TRBD1 or TRBD2 (6 bases each). V lost 6 bases, J lost 3 bases, and 12 bases lay in between. The CDR3 has 15 amino acids. Germline V gene sequence: CDR1 MNHEY, CDR2 SVGAGI. The CDR3 here is CASRPGAGGANVLTF. Here the CDR3 DNA reads TGTGCCAGCAGACCGGGGGCTGGTGGGGCCAACGTCCTGACTTTC.

The V and J genes are TRBV6-1 and TRBJ1-1, with D perhaps TRBD1 (5 bases). Germline assignment: CDR1 MNHNS and CDR2 SASEGT. Trimming took 2 bases from V and 0 from J, leaving 16 bases between them. This CDR3 has 17 residues. The CDR3 DNA reads as TGTGCCAGCAGTGAAATCCCCCCGACAGTTATGAACACTGAAGCTTTCTTT. Protein product: CASSEIPPTVMNTEAFF.

J is TRBJ1-5 and V is TRBV20-1; TRBD1 is a possible D gene (5 bases). Trimming left V 3 bases short and J 2 bases short, with 11 bases between. Per the germline V gene, CDR1 is DFQATT and CDR2 is SNEGSKA (reference sequence). The CDR3 is made up of 14 amino acids. CDR3 region: CSASGTRGNQPQHF. CDR3 bases: TGCAGTGCTAGCGGGACCCGAGGCAATCAGCCCCAGCATTTT.

With regard to this clonotype: Germline is not matched at one junction end, which may reflect a read error. The rearrangement uses TRBV12-3 or TRBV12-4 and TRBJ2-7; the D is unclear. This CDR3 is 15 amino acids long. The CDR3 here is CACSSPLVLGYEQYF. As DNA, the CDR3 is TGTGCCTGCAGCTCGCCTTTAGTTTTGGGATACGAGCAGTACTTC.

The chain recombines TRBV6-2 or TRBV6-3 with TRBJ2-3; the D is unclear. Germline lookup yields CDR1 MNHEY and CDR2 SVGEGT. V was trimmed by 5 bases and J by 3 bases, leaving 9 bases between them. The length of the CDR3 is 13 residues. The CDR3 spells CASSDWRTDTQYF. The CDR3 DNA follows: TGTGCCAGCAGTGACTGGCGGACAGATACGCAGTATTTT.

The rearrangement links TRBV5-1 to TRBJ2-5, with 7 bases matching TRBD2. Germline V gene sequence: CDR1 SGHRS, CDR2 YFSETQ. Trimming cost V 3 bases and J 2 bases; bases outside gene matches: 4. The CDR3 runs 14 residues. Here the CDR3 reads CASSWGGTQETQYF. The CDR3, as DNA: TGCGCCAGCAGCTGGGGGGGGACTCAAGAGACCCAGTACTTC.

V and J are TRBV12-3 or TRBV12-4 and TRBJ1-6, with a possible D match to TRBD1 (6 bases). CDR3 length: 15 residues. V was shortened by 5 bases and J by 3 bases, with 11 bases between the two germline ends. The CDR3 spells CASSLQGSYNSPLHF. Written as DNA, the CDR3 is TGTGCCAGCAGTCTACAGGGAAGCTATAATTCACCCCTCCACTTT.

CDR3 residues: CASSSFRGRGEKLFF. CDR3 in DNA: TGTGCCAGCAGCTCATTCAGGGGGCGGGGGGAAAAACTGTTTTTT. This rearrangement joins TRBV7-2 to TRBJ1-4, with 8 bases lining up with TRBD1. CDR1 is SGHTA and CDR2 is FQGNSA in the germline V gene. This CDR3 has 15 amino acids. Unmatched junction bases numbered 9, after V lost 4 bases and J lost 8 bases.

The chain carries TRBV4-2 and TRBJ1-2; D might be TRBD1 (5 bases). V shed 0 bases and J shed 4 bases, with 15 bases lying between them. The germline CDR1 and CDR2 sequences are LGHNA and YNFKEQ. CDR3 length: 16 amino acids. CDR3 nucleotide sequence: TGTGCCAGCAGCCAAGATAGTAGTCAGGGAGGCTATGGCTACACCTTC. It translates to CASSQDSSQGGYGYTF.

The chain recombines TRBV7-2 with TRBJ1-2, with 7 bases identical to TRBD1. Germline V lookup: CDR1 SGHTA, CDR2 FQGNSA. The CDR3 sequence is 14 residues long. Unmatched junction bases numbered 4, after V lost 2 bases and J lost 4 bases. The CDR3 loop reads CASSLNWDSYGYTF. The CDR3 coding sequence is TGTGCCAGCAGCTTAAATTGGGACAGCTATGGCTACACCTTC.

CDR3 DNA: TGTGCCAGCAACCGGCCAGCGGATCCCAACACAGATACGCAGTATTTT. Its translation is CASNRPADPNTDTQYF. This chain uses TRBV6-1 with TRBJ2-3; D is possibly TRBD2 (5 bases). In germline, CDR1 is MNHNS, CDR2 SASEGT. CDR3 size: 16 residues. The V gene lost 7 bases and the J gene lost 2 bases, with 19 bases spanning the gap.

This chain uses TRBV6-6 with TRBJ1-1; TRBD1 aligns across 7 bases. The V gene's germline CDR1 is MNHNY and CDR2 SVGAGI (reference sequence). This CDR3 is built from 14 residues. The J segment lost 3 bases and the V segment lost 6 bases, leaving 7 bases of the junction unmatched. The CDR3 spells CASSRATGDTEAFF. The CDR3 bases are TGTGCCAGCAGCCGAGCCACAGGGGACACTGAAGCTTTCTTT.